This T cell receptor (beta chain) was documented in a study of early T cells in non-severe SARS-CoV-2 infection. The wider study: Unsorted whole blood bulk RNA was sequenced, with unpaired chains. Points from the study as a whole: Reliance on VDJdb matching favored anti-spike CD8 responses; private and CD4 specificities were missed.

This clonotype was seen many times. Its antigen is as yet unknown. This CDR3 is 12 amino acids long. V shed 3 bases and J shed 5 bases, with 10 bases lying between them. Germline V gives CDR1 DFQATT, CDR2 SNEGSKA (reference sequence). Unique molecular identifier tags were affixed to discrete cDNA molecules. One entry per CDR3 protein results from TCRdb running MiXCR on the 5' RACE reads. The table has 85,000 to 120,000 distinct CDR3 sequences, under 15% seen once; the top ten hold about 6%. The V and J genes are TRBV20-1 and TRBJ2-5, with a possible D match to TRBD1 (5 bases). What was sequenced was whole blood. This receptor was taken from an adult who was a healthcare worker with PCR-confirmed SARS-CoV-2 infection or an uninfected control (not recorded which). The CDR3 spells CSARIGVETQYF. The CDR3 nucleotides are TGCAGTGCTAGGATAGGGGTCGAGACCCAGTACTTC.